This TCR beta chain was sequenced for a study of cytomegalovirus exposure and HLA in healthy donors. This CDR3 has 16 residues. V lost 1 base and J lost 5; bases outside the gene matches: 4. Germline CDR1 is SGHAT and CDR2 is FQNNGV. This PCR relied on a set of 60 Vbeta primers and 13 Jbeta primers. Profiled with immunoSEQ multiplex PCR; TCRdb holds only in-frame clones, not every one. The sample consists of 30,000 to 40,000 clones, 65% to 75% of them appearing once. The sequenced material came from PBMCs. The J gene is TRBJ2-5, the V gene TRBV11-2; 13 bases agree with TRBD2. The source of this sequence is a middle-aged man in good health and CMV-seropositive. CDR3 protein: CASSLGTSGSWETQYF. CDR3 nucleotides: TGTGCCAGCAGCTTAGGGACTAGCGGGAGTTGGGAGACCCAGTACTTC. The full variable domain, in which reference TRBV11-2 and TRBJ2-5 provide the parts outside the CDR3, is EAGVAQSPRYKIIEKRQSVAFWCNPISGHATLYWYQQILGQGPKLLIQFQNNGVVDDSQLPKDRFSAERLKGVDSTLKIQPAKLEDSAVYLCASSLGTSGSWETQYFGPGTRLLVL.